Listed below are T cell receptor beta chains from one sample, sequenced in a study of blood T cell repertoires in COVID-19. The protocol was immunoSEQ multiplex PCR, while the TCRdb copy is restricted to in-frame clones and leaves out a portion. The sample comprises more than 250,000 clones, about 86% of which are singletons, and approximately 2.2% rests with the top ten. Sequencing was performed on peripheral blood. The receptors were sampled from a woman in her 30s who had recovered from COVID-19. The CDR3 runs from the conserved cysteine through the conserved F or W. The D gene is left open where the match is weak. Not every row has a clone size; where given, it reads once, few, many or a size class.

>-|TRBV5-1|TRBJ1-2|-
CASSTPGGGGDGYTF
TGCGCCAGCAGCACGCCCGGGGGGGGAGGCGATGGCTACACCTTC
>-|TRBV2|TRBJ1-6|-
CASRTNINRVDSPLHF
TGTGCCAGCAGAACGAACATAAACAGGGTTGATTCACCCCTCCACTTT
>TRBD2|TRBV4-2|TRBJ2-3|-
CASSQEARLAGETQYF
TGTGCCAGCAGCCAAGAGGCGAGACTAGCGGGGGAGACGCAGTATTTT
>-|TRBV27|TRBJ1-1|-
CASSFSPGNTEAFF
TGTGCCAGCAGTTTCTCCCCCGGGAACACTGAAGCTTTCTTT
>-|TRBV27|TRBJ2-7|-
CASSPLLSPGEQYF
TGTGCCAGCAGTCCCCTACTGAGTCCGGGCGAGCAGTACTTC
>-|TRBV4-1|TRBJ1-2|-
CASSQVFGSAGGYTF
TGCGCCAGCAGCCAAGTTTTCGGTTCTGCGGGAGGCTACACCTTC
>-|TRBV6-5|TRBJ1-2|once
CASSFPGDYGYTF
TGTGCCAGCAGTTTCCCCGGGGACTATGGCTACACCTTC
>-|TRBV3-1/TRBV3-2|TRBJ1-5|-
CASSQDLQVNQPQHF
TGTGCCAGCAGCCAAGATCTGCAGGTTAATCAGCCCCAGCATTTT
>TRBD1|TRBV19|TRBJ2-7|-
CASSTGTGQSYEQYF
TGTGCCAGTAGTACCGGGACAGGGCAATCCTACGAGCAGTACTTC
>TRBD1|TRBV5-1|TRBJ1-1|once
CASSLSTGGDEAFF
TGCGCCAGCAGCTTGAGTACAGGGGGAGATGAAGCTTTCTTT
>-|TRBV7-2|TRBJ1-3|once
CASSNRQTSGNTIYF
TGTGCCAGCAGCAATAGACAGACCTCTGGAAACACCATATATTTT
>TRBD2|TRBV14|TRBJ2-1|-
CASSPSRLAGLFF
TGTGCCAGCAGCCCATCAAGACTAGCGGGCCTATTCTTC
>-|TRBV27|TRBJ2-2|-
CASSFQNTGELFF
TGTGCCAGCAGTTTTCAGAACACCGGGGAGCTGTTTTTT
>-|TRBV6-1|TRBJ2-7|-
CASSEIRTGLAREQYF
TGTGCCAGCAGTGAAATAAGAACAGGGCTGGCTCGGGAGCAGTACTTC
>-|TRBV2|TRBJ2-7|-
CASRGDRYEQYF
TGTGCCAGCAGGGGAGACAGGTACGAGCAGTACTTC
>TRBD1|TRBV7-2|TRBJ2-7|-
CASSLVRRISGQGFHQYF
TGTGCCAGCAGCTTAGTAAGGCGAATCTCGGGACAGGGTTTCCATCAGTACTTC
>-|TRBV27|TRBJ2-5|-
CASRGQPQETQYF
TGTGCCAGCAGAGGACAGCCCCAAGAGACCCAGTACTTC
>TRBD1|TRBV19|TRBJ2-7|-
CASSPQGPHEQYF
TGTGCCAGTAGTCCACAGGGGCCCCACGAGCAGTACTTC